The clone carrying this T cell receptor (beta chain) came up many times. Its target is unknown. The data were obtained in a study of T cells in Graves' hyperthyroidism and ophthalmopathy. Study observations and caveats: The model identified upcoming ophthalmopathy a median approximately seven months ahead of onset. Stable hyperthyroidism and ophthalmopathy were separated using 13 V-J signatures.

Using RNA transcripts as the source, TCR beta CDR3 regions were amplified. The HTBI primer set served for first-round RT-PCR of the TCR CDR3. TCRdb passed the multiplex PCR reads through MiXCR, listing each CDR3 protein once. The data contain about 260,000 distinct CDR3 sequences, about 25% of them singletons. Diagnostic assessment was based on clinical symptoms, serum thyroxine and TRAb, thyroid ultrasound and orbital computed tomography. Trimming removed 2 bases at V and 6 bases at J, with 13 bases between. This CDR3 spans 15 amino acids. Germline loops: CDR1 MNHEY, CDR2 SVGAGI. The chain employs TRBV6-5 and TRBJ2-2; D could derive from TRBD1 or TRBD2 (5 bases each). The specimen sequenced was blood. The clonotype originates from a man aged 35 to 55 with Graves' hyperthyroidism that later progressed to Graves' ophthalmopathy. CDR3 amino acids: CASSYRDPRAGELFF. For the CDR3, the DNA is TGTGCCAGCAGTTACAGGGACCCAAGGGCCGGGGAGCTGTTTTTT.